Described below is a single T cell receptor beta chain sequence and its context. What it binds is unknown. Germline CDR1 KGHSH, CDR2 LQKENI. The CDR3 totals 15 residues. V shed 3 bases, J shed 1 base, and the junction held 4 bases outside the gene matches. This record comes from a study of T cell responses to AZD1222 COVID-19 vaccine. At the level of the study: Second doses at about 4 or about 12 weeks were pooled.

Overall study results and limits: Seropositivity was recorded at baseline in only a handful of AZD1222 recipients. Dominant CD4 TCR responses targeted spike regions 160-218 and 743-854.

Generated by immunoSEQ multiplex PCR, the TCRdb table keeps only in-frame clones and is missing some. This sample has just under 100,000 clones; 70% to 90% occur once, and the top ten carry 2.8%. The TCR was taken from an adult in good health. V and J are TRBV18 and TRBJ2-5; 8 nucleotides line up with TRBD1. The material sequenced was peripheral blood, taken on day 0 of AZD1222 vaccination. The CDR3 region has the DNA TGTGCCAGCTCACCCGGGACAGGACCCCAAGAGACCCAGTACTTC. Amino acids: CASSPGTGPQETQYF.